This passage covers 20 T cell receptor beta chains from one sample sequenced in a study of CD8 T cell repertoires and HIV-1 epitope variants. These receptors' targets are unknown. The table came from immunoSEQ multiplex PCR; TCRdb's copy has only in-frame clones and leaves some out. The sample holds around 5,700 clones, approximately 73% seen once. The specimen sequenced was cultured CD8+ T cells derived from PBMCs. The receptors stem from a male donor with HIV.

This sequence joins TRBV10-2 and TRBJ1-5; D unresolved. Germline loops: CDR1 WSHSY, CDR2 SAAADI. This CDR3 has 13 amino acids. Trimming left V 5 bases short and J 9 bases short, with 14 bases between. The CDR3 DNA reads as TGCGCCAGCAGTCTGGACCAAATAGGGCCCCAGCATTTT. It specifies CASSLDQIGPQHF.

Details on this clone: A junction boundary mismatches the germline segment, possibly from a read error. The chain uses TRBV6-5 and TRBJ1-2, with D unclear. CDR3 size: 13 residues. Germline V lookup: CDR1 MNHEY, CDR2 SVGAGI. The chain's CDR3 is CVSSLHDRDGYTF. The CDR3 bases are TGTGTCAGCAGTTTACACGATCGGGATGGCTACACCTTC.

V is TRBV5-1 and J is TRBJ2-2; D unclear. Germline assignment: CDR1 SGHRS and CDR2 YFSETQ. Trimming shortened V by 2 bases and J by 9 bases, and 8 bases separated the two germline ends. The CDR3 runs to 12 residues. The CDR3 here is CASSLVDRELFF. CDR3 sequence (DNA): TGCGCCAGCAGCTTAGTAGACCGGGAGCTGTTTTTT.

The genes are TRBV27 and TRBJ2-3; D perhaps matches TRBD2 (6 bases). This CDR3 is 15 amino acids long. V was pared by 6 bases and J by 4 bases, with 17 bases between. Germline CDR1 MNHEY, CDR2 SMNVEV (reference sequence). CDR3: CASRFGAGRPDTQYF. The CDR3 nucleotides are TGTGCCAGCAGGTTCGGGGCGGGAAGGCCAGATACGCAGTATTTT.

V gene TRBV6-6 combines with J gene TRBJ2-7; TRBD1 or TRBD2 may be the D gene (5 bases each). V lost 2 bases, J lost 3 bases, and 17 bases lay in between. Germline lookup yields CDR1 MNHNY and CDR2 SVGAGI (reference sequence). This CDR3 has 16 residues. CDR3 in DNA: TGTGCCAGCAGTTACGTACATTGGGACCGACTCTACGAGCAGTACTTC. This codes for CASSYVHWDRLYEQYF.

The chain links TRBV4-2 to TRBJ2-7, with TRBD1 as a possible D gene (5 bases). Trimming shortened V by 5 bases and J by 0 bases, and 17 bases separated the two germline ends. Germline lookup yields CDR1 LGHNA and CDR2 YNFKEQ. The CDR3 has 16 residues. CDR3 region: CASSLAIQGSSYEQYF. The DNA for the CDR3 is TGTGCCAGCAGCTTGGCCATCCAGGGTTCCTCCTACGAGCAGTACTTC.

The chain links TRBV6-5 to TRBJ2-7; TRBD1 matches 7 bases. Trimming cost V 2 bases and J 0 bases; bases outside gene matches: 1. CDR1 is MNHEY and CDR2 is SVGAGI in the germline V gene. This CDR3 contains 14 residues. The CDR3 DNA follows: TGTGCCAGCAGTTACCGGACAGGCTCCTACGAGCAGTACTTC. It is translated as CASSYRTGSYEQYF.

The chain couples TRBV19 to TRBJ2-3; D might be TRBD2 (6 bases). V was pared by 8 bases and J by 5 bases, with 14 bases between. The CDR3 loop spans 13 amino acids. CDR1 and CDR2 (germline): LNHDA, SQIVND (reference sequence). Here the CDR3 DNA reads TGTGCCAGTGGAGAATACGGGGGAGATACGCAGTATTTT. Translating it yields CASGEYGGDTQYF. Filled out from reference TRBV19 and TRBJ2-3, the complete variable domain reads DGGITQSPKYLFRKEGQNVTLSCEQNLNHDAMYWYRQDPGQGLRLIYYSQIVNDFQKGDIAEGYSVSREKKESFPLTVTSAQKNPTAFYLCASGEYGGDTQYFGPGTRLTVL.

This clone was seen a handful of times. The V and J genes are TRBV6-5 and TRBJ2-5; the D gene is possibly TRBD1 (5 bases). CDR1 MNHEY and CDR2 SVGAGI come from the germline V gene. CDR3 size: 14 residues. V gave up 5 bases and J gave up 5 bases, with 15 bases separating them. CDR3 nucleotide sequence: TGTGCCAGCAGTCAAGGTGGACCAGGGGAGACCCAGTACTTC. Protein product: CASSQGGPGETQYF.

Here the CDR3 reads CAWSLPWGTDTQYF. The CDR3 DNA reads as TGTGCCTGGAGCCTCCCTTGGGGCACAGATACGCAGTATTTT. This sequence joins TRBV30 and TRBJ2-3; D call uncertain. Germline V gene sequence: CDR1 GTSNPN, CDR2 SVGIG (reference sequence). V was cut by 3 bases and J by 1 base, with 11 bases left in between. The CDR3 has 14 amino acids.

CDR3 amino acids: CASSVTNYGYTF. The CDR3, as DNA: TGTGCCAGTAGTGTGACTAACTATGGCTACACCTTC. This chain uses TRBV19 with TRBJ1-2; D ambiguous. Deletions cut 5 bases from V and 0 bases from J, with 4 bases between. The germline CDR1 and CDR2 sequences are LNHDA and SQIVND (reference sequence). The CDR3 runs to 12 residues.

The chain couples TRBV7-9 to TRBJ1-2, with 8 nucleotides matching TRBD1. The CDR3 consists of 15 residues. The V and J ends lost 4 bases and 2 bases, in that order; junction bases with no gene match: 6. CDR1 and CDR2 (germline): SEHNR, FQNEAQ (reference sequence). CDR3 nucleotide sequence: TGTGCCAGCAGCTCAGGACAGGGTGGCAACTATGGCTACACCTTC. It encodes CASSSGQGGNYGYTF.

This clone ranks as medium-sized. The chain has TRBV27 and TRBJ1-4, with a weak D call TRBD1 (5 bases). Germline CDR1 reads MNHEY; CDR2 reads SMNVEV (reference sequence). Trimming pared 5 bases from V and 3 bases from J, leaving 16 bases between. This CDR3 is built from 16 residues. The CDR3 loop reads CASSPLAAGSNEKLFF. The DNA of the CDR3 is TGTGCCAGCAGTCCCCTAGCGGCAGGGTCTAATGAAAAACTGTTTTTT.

The chain is built from TRBV5-1 and TRBJ1-4, with TRBD1 as a possible D gene (5 bases). V dropped 4 bases and J dropped 4 bases, with 14 bases sitting between them. In germline, CDR1 is SGHRS, CDR2 YFSETQ. The CDR3 extends over 15 amino acids. The CDR3 spells CASSPETAVNEKLFF. CDR3 sequence (DNA): TGCGCCAGCAGCCCTGAGACAGCCGTTAATGAAAAACTGTTTTTT.

The chain carries TRBV6-5 and TRBJ2-7; 11 bases are shared with TRBD1. Germline V gene sequence: CDR1 MNHEY, CDR2 SVGAGI. V lost 7 bases to trimming and J lost 2 bases; unmatched junction nucleotides: 4. The CDR3 length is 14 residues. The CDR3 DNA sequence: TGTGCCAGCAATCCGGGACAGGGGGCCTACGAGCAGTACTTC. It codes for CASNPGQGAYEQYF.

The chain couples TRBV9 to TRBJ1-2, with 7 bases that match TRBD1. Germline-derived CDR1 and CDR2 are SGDLS and YYNGEE. Losses at the gene ends were 6 bases for V and 0 bases for J; bases not matched to a gene: 11. The CDR3 is made up of 16 amino acids. For the CDR3, the DNA is TGTGCCAGCACGACGACAGGGCAATCATCTAACTATGGCTACACCTTC. Protein: CASTTTGQSSNYGYTF.

The table lists this clone with a few counts. CDR3 region: CASSFPGQGYNEQFF. For the CDR3, the DNA is TGTGCCAGCAGCTTCCCGGGACAGGGGTACAATGAGCAGTTCTTC. V is TRBV7-9 and J is TRBJ2-1, with 10 bases fitting TRBD1. This CDR3 is 15 amino acids long. J gave up 4 bases and V 3 bases, and 3 bases lay outside the gene matches. Germline V gives CDR1 SEHNR, CDR2 FQNEAQ (reference sequence).

V usage is TRBV5-1 and J usage is TRBJ2-1; tentatively, D is TRBD2 (6 bases). The CDR3 runs 15 residues. The V end was cut by 0 bases, the J end by 5 bases, with 12 bases between. Per germline, CDR1 SGHRS and CDR2 YFSETQ. The CDR3 reads CASSLAGTRHNEQFF. CDR3 coding DNA: TGCGCCAGCAGCTTGGCCGGGACTCGCCACAATGAGCAGTTCTTC.

Concerning this clone: Different DNA sequences within this sample yield the same CDR3. This rearrangement joins TRBV7-7 to TRBJ2-5; D not resolved. This CDR3 is built from 14 residues. Trimming left V 0 bases short and J 5 bases short, with 10 bases between. Per germline, CDR1 SSHAT and CDR2 FNYEAQ (reference sequence). DNA of the CDR3: TGTGCCAGCAGCTTAGCCCCCGAGAGGGAGACCCAGTACTTC. This translates into CASSLAPERETQYF.

V and J are TRBV9 and TRBJ1-1; maybe TRBD1 (5 bases). Germline assignment: CDR1 SGDLS and CDR2 YYNGEE. V lost 3 bases and J 1 base, leaving 13 bases between the germline ends. CDR3 size: 15 residues. The CDR3 spells CASSARTGRNTEAFF. The DNA for the CDR3 is TGTGCCAGCAGCGCGAGGACGGGACGGAACACTGAAGCTTTCTTT.